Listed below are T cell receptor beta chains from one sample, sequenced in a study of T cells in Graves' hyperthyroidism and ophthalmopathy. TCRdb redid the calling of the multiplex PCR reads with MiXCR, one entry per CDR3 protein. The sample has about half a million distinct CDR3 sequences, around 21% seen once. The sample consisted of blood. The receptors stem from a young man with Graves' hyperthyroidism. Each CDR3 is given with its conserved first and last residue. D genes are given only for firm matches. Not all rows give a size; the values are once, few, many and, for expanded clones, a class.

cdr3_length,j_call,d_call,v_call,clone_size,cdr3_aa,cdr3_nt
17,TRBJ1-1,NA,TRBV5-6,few,CASSLEVGRRMNTEAFF,TGTGCCAGCAGCTTGGAGGTGGGGCGGAGGATGAACACTGAAGCTTTCTTT
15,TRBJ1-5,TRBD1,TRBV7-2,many,CASSLSGTGGQPQHF,TGTGCCAGCAGCCTCAGCGGTACAGGGGGACAGCCCCAGCATTTT
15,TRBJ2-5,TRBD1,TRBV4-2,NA,CASSQDQGASETQYF,TGTGCCAGCAGCCAAGATCAGGGGGCATCAGAGACCCAGTACTTC
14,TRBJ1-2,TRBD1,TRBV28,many,CASKEGQGAPGYTF,TGTGCCAGCAAAGAGGGACAGGGGGCGCCAGGCTACACCTTC
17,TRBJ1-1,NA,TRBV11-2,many,CASSLGGMRGADTEAFF,TGTGCCAGCAGCTTAGGGGGGATGAGGGGTGCGGACACTGAAGCTTTCTTT
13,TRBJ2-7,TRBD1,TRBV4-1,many,CASSLGQVYEQYF,TGCGCCAGCAGCTTGGGACAGGTCTACGAGCAGTACTTC
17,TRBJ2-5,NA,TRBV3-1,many,CASSLQGWGGFQETQYF,TGTGCCAGCAGCCTCCAGGGGTGGGGGGGTTTCCAAGAGACCCAGTACTTC
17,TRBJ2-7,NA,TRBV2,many,CASSEGEVLINSYEQYF,TGTGCCAGCAGTGAAGGGGAGGTCTTAATAAACTCCTACGAGCAGTACTTC
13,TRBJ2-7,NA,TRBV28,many,CASNLVGSYEQYF,TGTGCCAGCAACTTGGTGGGCTCCTACGAGCAGTACTTC
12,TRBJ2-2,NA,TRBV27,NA,CASISHTGELFF,TGTGCCAGCATTTCCCACACCGGGGAGCTGTTTTTT
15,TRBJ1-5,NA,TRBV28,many,CASSLDGGEDQPQHF,TGTGCCAGCAGTTTAGATGGGGGCGAGGATCAGCCCCAGCATTTT
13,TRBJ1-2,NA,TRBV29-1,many,CSGQQTLGNGYTF,TGCAGCGGTCAACAAACATTAGGAAATGGCTACACCTTC
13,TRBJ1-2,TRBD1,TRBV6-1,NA,CASLLGTGYGYTF,TGTGCCTCTCTCCTTGGGACAGGCTATGGCTACACCTTC
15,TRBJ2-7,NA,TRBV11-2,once,CASSITEGQVYEQYF,TGTGCCAGCAGCATCACTGAGGGGCAAGTCTACGAGCAGTACTTC
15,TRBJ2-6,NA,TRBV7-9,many,CASSLKDTGANVLTF,TGTGCCAGCAGCTTAAAGGACACTGGGGCCAACGTCCTGACTTTC
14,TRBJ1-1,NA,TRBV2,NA,CASSESRQPPEAFF,TGTGCCAGCAGTGAATCTAGACAGCCACCTGAAGCTTTCTTT
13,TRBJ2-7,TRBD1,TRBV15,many,CATSRETGAGEYF,TGTGCCACCAGCAGAGAAACAGGGGCCGGCGAGTACTTC
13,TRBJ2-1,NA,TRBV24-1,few,CATSDATNNEQFF,TGTGCCACCAGTGACGCTACTAACAATGAGCAGTTCTTC
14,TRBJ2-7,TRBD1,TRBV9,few,CASSASQGAGEQYF,TGTGCCAGCAGCGCGTCACAGGGGGCAGGGGAGCAGTACTTC
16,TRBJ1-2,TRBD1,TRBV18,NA,CASSPQMVDRGHGYTF,TGTGCCAGCTCACCACAAATGGTGGACAGGGGGCATGGCTACACCTTC
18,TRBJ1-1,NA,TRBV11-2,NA,CASSFGPTIGVGNTEAFF,TGTGCCAGCAGCTTCGGTCCTACCATCGGGGTCGGGAACACTGAAGCTTTCTTT
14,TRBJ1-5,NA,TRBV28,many,CASSLFGEGQPQHF,TGTGCCAGCAGTTTATTCGGGGAGGGGCAGCCCCAGCATTTT
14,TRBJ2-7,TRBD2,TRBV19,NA,CASSPGGLSYEQYF,TGTGCCAGTTCCCCGGGAGGCCTCTCCTACGAGCAGTACTTC
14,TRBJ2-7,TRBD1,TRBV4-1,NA,CASSRQGNDAEQYF,TGCGCCAGCAGCCGACAGGGTAACGATGCCGAGCAGTACTTC
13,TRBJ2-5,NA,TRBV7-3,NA,CASSFSSKETQYF,TGTGCCAGCAGCTTTTCTAGCAAAGAGACCCAGTACTTC
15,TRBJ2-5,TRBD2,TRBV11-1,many,CASSLVGSGGKTQYF,TGTGCCAGCAGCTTAGTCGGTAGCGGGGGAAAGACCCAGTACTTC
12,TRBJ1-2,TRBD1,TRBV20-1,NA,CSAAQGVGGYTF,TGCAGTGCTGCGCAGGGGGTGGGCGGCTACACCTTC
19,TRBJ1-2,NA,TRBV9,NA,CASPKSVRGIQLSPYGYTF,TGTGCCAGCCCTAAGAGCGTGCGGGGTATCCAATTAAGTCCCTATGGCTACACCTTC
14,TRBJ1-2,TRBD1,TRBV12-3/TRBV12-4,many,CASSPPGTVYGYTF,TGTGCCAGCAGTCCGCCCGGGACAGTCTATGGCTACACCTTC
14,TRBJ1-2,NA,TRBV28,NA,CATATGFINYGYTF,TGTGCCACCGCGACAGGTTTTATTAACTATGGCTACACCTTC
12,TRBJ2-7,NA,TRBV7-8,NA,CASSPQWGVQYF,TGTGCCAGCAGCCCACAATGGGGGGTGCAGTACTTC
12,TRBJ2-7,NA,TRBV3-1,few,CASSLRVGEQYF,TGTGCCAGCAGCCTCAGAGTTGGCGAGCAGTACTTC
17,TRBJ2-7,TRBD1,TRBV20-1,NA,CSAPPSGTGTSTYEQYF,TGCAGTGCCCCCCCCTCCGGGACAGGGACCAGTACCTACGAGCAGTACTTC
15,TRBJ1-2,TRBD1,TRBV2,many,CASSPEDRDTYGYTF,TGTGCCAGCAGCCCCGAGGACAGGGATACGTATGGCTACACCTTC
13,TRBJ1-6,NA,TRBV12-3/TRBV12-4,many,CASSLLTGSPLHF,TGTGCCAGCAGCTTGCTGACTGGTTCACCCCTCCACTTT
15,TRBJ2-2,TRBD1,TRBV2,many,CASRRGQSHTGELFF,TGTGCCAGCAGAAGGGGGCAAAGCCACACCGGGGAGCTGTTTTTT
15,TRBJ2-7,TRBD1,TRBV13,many,CASSPSGTEQYEQYF,TGTGCCAGCAGCCCATCCGGGACAGAACAATACGAGCAGTACTTC
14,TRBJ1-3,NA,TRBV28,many,CASSTGGSGNTIYF,TGTGCCAGCTCCACAGGTGGCTCTGGAAACACCATATATTTT
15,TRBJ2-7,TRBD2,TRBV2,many,CASSWLAGGQDEQYF,TGTGCCAGCAGTTGGCTGGCGGGGGGGCAGGACGAGCAGTACTTC
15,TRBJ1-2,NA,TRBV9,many,CASSVEGSSYYGYTF,TGTGCCAGCAGCGTGGAAGGGTCCTCTTACTATGGCTACACCTTC
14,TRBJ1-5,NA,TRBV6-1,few,CAASFDGHNQPQHF,TGTGCCGCCTCTTTTGACGGCCACAATCAGCCCCAGCATTTT
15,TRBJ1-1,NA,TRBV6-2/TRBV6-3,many,CASRQGGRMSTEAFF,TGTGCCAGCAGACAGGGAGGAAGGATGAGCACTGAAGCTTTCTTT
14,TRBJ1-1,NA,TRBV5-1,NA,CASSPSDWNTEAFF,TGCGCCAGCAGCCCGTCGGATTGGAACACTGAAGCTTTCTTT
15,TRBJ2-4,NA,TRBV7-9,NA,CASSTHTTAKNIQYF,TGTGCCAGCAGCACCCATACTACTGCCAAAAACATTCAGTACTTC
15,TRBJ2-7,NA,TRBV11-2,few,CASSLGAGASYEQYF,TGTGCCAGCAGCTTAGGGGCAGGGGCATCCTACGAGCAGTACTTC
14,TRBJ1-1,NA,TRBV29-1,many,CSVEEILGATEAFF,TGCAGCGTTGAAGAAATTCTGGGGGCCACTGAAGCTTTCTTT
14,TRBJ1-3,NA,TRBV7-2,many,CASSGGTFGNTIYF,TGTGCCAGCAGCGGAGGGACCTTCGGAAACACCATATATTTT
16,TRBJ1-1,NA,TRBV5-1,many,CASSPSTGYGKTEAFF,TGCGCCAGCAGCCCTTCGACAGGCTACGGTAAGACTGAAGCTTTCTTT
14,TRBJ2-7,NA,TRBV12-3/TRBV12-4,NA,CASSFAGTAFEQYF,TGTGCCAGCAGTTTCGCCGGGACCGCCTTCGAGCAGTACTTC
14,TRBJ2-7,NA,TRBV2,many,CASSDQRTPYEQYF,TGTGCCAGCAGTGACCAGCGCACACCCTACGAGCAGTACTTC
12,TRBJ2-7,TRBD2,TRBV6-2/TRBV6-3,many,CATARAGDEQYF,TGTGCCACCGCCCGGGCGGGGGACGAGCAGTACTTC
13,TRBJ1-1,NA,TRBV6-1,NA,CASSATGGGEAFF,TGTGCCAGCAGTGCAACCGGAGGGGGTGAAGCTTTCTTT
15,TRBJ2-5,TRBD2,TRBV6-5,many,CASSYSNGGGQTQYF,TGTGCCAGCAGTTACTCGAACGGCGGGGGACAGACCCAGTACTTC
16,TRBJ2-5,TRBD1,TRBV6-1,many,CASTLQTGGLGETQYF,TGTGCCAGCACCCTCCAAACAGGGGGTTTGGGGGAGACCCAGTACTTC